This T cell receptor (beta chain) was sequenced during a study of T cells in Graves' hyperthyroidism and ophthalmopathy. Findings and caveats of the study: Separation of ophthalmopathy from stable hyperthyroidism was achieved by a 13 V-J model.

This clonotype was recorded many times. Its target is unknown. The junction departs from the called germline gene at one end, perhaps through a read error. Amplified TCR beta CDR3 regions came from RNA transcripts. Carried out on the TCR CDR3, a first-round RT-PCR used the HTBI primer set. Each CDR3 protein is one row after TCRdb ran MiXCR on the multiplex PCR reads. The sample includes hundreds of thousands of distinct CDR3 sequences, roughly a quarter of them seen just once. Each person with ophthalmopathy scored at least 3 on the Clinical Activity Score, reached NOSPECS grade 4 or higher, and had been ill under 3 months. The receptor comes from a woman under 40 with Graves' ophthalmopathy. Sequencing was carried out using blood.

The CDR3 DNA reads as TGTGCTAGCAGCTTAGCAGCGTCAGATTCCTACGAGCAGTACTTC. The encoded protein is CASSLAASDSYEQYF. The chain couples TRBV7-7 to TRBJ2-7; no firm D call. CDR3 length equals 15 residues. Germline CDR1 and CDR2: SSHAT and FNYEAQ (reference sequence).